This entry is about one TCR beta chain. With TRAV- and TRBV-specific primers, first-strand cDNA was made, covering the alpha and beta chains. With a constant-region primer and a V-primer adapter, TCRs were subjected to roughly 18 PCR cycles of amplification. TCRdb re-called the reads with MiXCR, one entry per CDR3 protein. The sample contains tens of thousands of distinct CDR3 sequences, more than 25% of which appear only once. The sample's time point: before trial treatment. This sample is part of a study of low-dose radiotherapy and immunotherapy resistance in tumors. Sequencing used PBMCs, obtained before treatment. The clonotype originates from a female donor with ovarian cancer.

The DNA for the CDR3 is TGCAGCGTTAAGATCGACGGAACCAAGTACAATGAGCAGTTCTTC. Residues: CSVKIDGTKYNEQFF. This rearrangement joins TRBV29-1 to TRBJ2-1, with no clear D. This CDR3 region has 15 residues. V was clipped by 5 bases and J by 4 bases, with 18 bases between them. CDR1 is SQVTM, CDR2 ANQGSEA, per germline.